This T cell receptor beta chain appears in the sequencing data of a study of molecular identifiers for immune sequencing clone quantification. Study at large: Replicates partitioned RNA from approximately 20,000 or 100,000 naive CD8 cells into five parts, sequencing four. Study results and caveats: Reportedly, one cell's Jurkat TCR RNA was detected within 1,100,000 naive CD8 cells.

Germline V gene sequence: CDR1 MNHEY, CDR2 SVGAGI. With 0 bases removed from V and 1 base from J, the gap between germline ends came to 9 bases. There are 15 residues in the CDR3. Previously described methods and listed TCR primers produced bulk TCR libraries. TCRdb reprocessed the PCR reads via MiXCR and lists one record per CDR3 protein. The table shows about 630,000 distinct CDR3 sequences, with about 25% occurring only once. This clonotype was counted many times. What it binds is not known. The sequenced material came from naive CD8+ T cells from blood, with Jurkat cell RNA spiked in. The subset: FACS-sorted CD8+CD4-CCR7+CD45RA+ naive T cells. J is TRBJ1-1 and V is TRBV6-5; D uncertain. This receptor was taken from a human donor in good health. Some libraries in this study had Jurkat cell RNA spiked in. The CDR3 DNA follows: TGTGCCAGCAGTTACTCTTCCGGAGGGAACACTGAAGCTTTCTTT. Its protein product is CASSYSSGGNTEAFF.